The 7 T cell receptor beta chains presented below share a single source sample, sequenced in a study of Ad26.COV2.S vaccination and SARS-CoV-2 variants. Generated by immunoSEQ multiplex PCR, the TCRdb table keeps only in-frame clones and is missing some. Here the sample spans a few hundred thousand clones, 85% to 90% being singletons. Treatment: some 19 received Ad26.COV2.S at low or high dose, single or two shots; 5 received placebo; per-sample allocation not given. Samples analyzed were those drawn on day 63 after the first vaccine or placebo injection. Sample: peripheral blood, taken in a trial of Ad26.COV2.S vaccine versus placebo. The receptors stem from a person aged 18 to 59 who received the Ad26.COV2.S COVID-19 vaccine or a placebo.

The chain links TRBV9 to TRBJ1-6; possibly TRBD1 for D (5 bases). The V gene's germline CDR1 is SGDLS and CDR2 YYNGEE. This CDR3 contains 16 residues. Trimming cost V 2 bases and J 5 bases, with 14 bases left between them. Written as DNA, the CDR3 is TGTGCCAGCAGCGTCGTATCGGGACCGGATAATTCACCCCTCCACTTT. Translated: CASSVVSGPDNSPLHF.

This clone was found once. The rearrangement joins TRBV18 to TRBJ2-3; 7 bases are a match to TRBD2. The J segment lost 2 bases and the V segment lost 4 bases, leaving 6 bases of the junction unmatched. The CDR3 spans 15 residues. Germline V CDR1 and CDR2: KGHSH, LQKENI. This chain's CDR3 is CASSLSSGFTDTQYF. The CDR3 region has the DNA TGTGCCAGCTCACTATCTAGCGGCTTCACAGATACGCAGTATTTT. The variable domain in full, with the rest retrieved from reference TRBV18 and TRBJ2-3, is NAGVMQNPRHLVRRRGQEARLRCSPMKGHSHVYWYRQLPEEGLKFMVYLQKENIIDESGMPKERFSAEFPKEGPSILRIQQVVRGDSAAYFCASSLSSGFTDTQYFGPGTRLTVL.

This clone was seen once. The chain combines TRBV4-3 with TRBJ2-1, with TRBD2 as a possible D gene (6 bases). V lost 10 bases, J lost 4 bases, and 17 bases lay in between. CDR3 size: 14 residues. Germline V gives CDR1 LGHNA, CDR2 YSLEER. CDR3 nucleotide sequence: TGCGCCACAAAACGGGAGATACATTACAATGAGCAGTTCTTC. It is translated as CATKREIHYNEQFF.

This clone was detected once. As DNA, the CDR3 is TGTGCCAGCAGCCGCGACGGCCTCTCTGGAAACACCATATATTTT. Its translation is CASSRDGLSGNTIYF. The chain carries TRBV6-5 and TRBJ1-3; D is undetermined. Germline-derived CDR1 and CDR2 are MNHEY and SVGAGI. CDR3 length: 15 amino acids. The germline V and J ends were trimmed by 6 bases and 0 bases, with 12 bases remaining between them.

The J gene is TRBJ1-5, the V gene TRBV13, with 10 bases aligning to TRBD1. Germline CDR1 PRHDT, CDR2 FYEKMQ (reference sequence). V trimming: 4 bases; J trimming: 7 bases; junction bases outside the gene matches: 4. There are 14 residues in the CDR3. CDR3 sequence: CASSSRQGAQPQHF. The CDR3 DNA reads TGTGCCAGCAGCTCCCGACAGGGGGCCCAGCCCCAGCATTTT.

The J gene is TRBJ2-2, the V gene TRBV6-5; D call uncertain. V lost 5 bases to trimming and J lost 8 bases, with 9 bases between them. The CDR3 runs to 12 residues. Germline CDR1 is MNHEY and CDR2 is SVGAGI. CDR3: CASSHRTGELFF. For the CDR3, the DNA is TGTGCCAGCAGTCACCGAACAGGGGAGCTGTTTTTT.

V gene TRBV19 combines with J gene TRBJ1-5; TRBD1 aligns across 7 bases. Trimming at V came to 6 bases and at J to 3 bases, leaving 11 bases not matched to a gene. Germline-derived CDR1 and CDR2 are LNHDA and SQIVND (reference sequence). The CDR3 extends over 16 amino acids. The CDR3 here is CASRTTGRSINQPQHF. DNA of the CDR3: TGTGCCAGTAGGACGACAGGGAGAAGCATCAATCAGCCCCAGCATTTT. The full variable domain, its missing parts supplied by reference TRBV19 and TRBJ1-5, is DGGITQSPKYLFRKEGQNVTLSCEQNLNHDAMYWYRQDPGQGLRLIYYSQIVNDFQKGDIAEGYSVSREKKESFPLTVTSAQKNPTAFYLCASRTTGRSINQPQHFGDGTRLSIL.